Presented here are 27 T cell receptor beta chains from one specimen sequenced in a study of shared clonotypes between healthy human individuals (dated by TCRdb to the early 2020s). The library relied on the immunoSEQ multiplex PCR assay. TCRdb holds this immuneACCESS table with in-frame rearrangements only. Some clones are missing; in checked studies, unresolved V genes explain under half, and the rest has no known cause. In all, the sample holds a few million clones, and over 85% of those were seen once. Around 0.14% of the sample belongs to the ten largest clones. The sample was naive CD4+ T cells sorted from blood. The sample's cell subset or site, from its label and the paper: CD45RA+ positively selected. The receptors were sampled from a man between 18 and 35 years old in good health.

The J gene is TRBJ2-3, the V gene TRBV5-4, with D possibly being TRBD1 (6 bases). Germline CDR1 and CDR2: SGHNT and YYREEE (reference sequence). Trimming removed 5 bases from V and 0 bases from J, with 13 bases in between. CDR3 length equals 15 residues. This CDR3 reads CASRRGTFSTDTQYF. CDR3 DNA sequence: TGTGCCAGCAGGCGAGGGACATTTAGCACAGATACGCAGTATTTT.

The chain combines TRBV7-2 with TRBJ2-1; maybe TRBD2 (6 bases). CDR3 length equals 16 residues. Germline assignment: CDR1 SGHTA and CDR2 FQGNSA. V was clipped by 5 bases and J by 2 bases, with 16 bases between them. Here the CDR3 DNA reads TGTGCCAGCAGCACTCCGGCGGGAATAACCTACAATGAGCAGTTCTTC. This gives the protein CASSTPAGITYNEQFF.

This clone was seen more than once but under ten times. The gene calls are TRBV6-5 and TRBJ2-4, with D unclear. Trimming removed 4 bases from V and 3 bases from J, with 10 bases in between. The V gene's germline CDR1 is MNHEY and CDR2 SVGAGI. The CDR3 is 14 residues long. The CDR3 loop is CASSSWDGKNIQYF. The DNA of the CDR3 is TGTGCCAGCAGTTCGTGGGATGGCAAAAACATTCAGTACTTC.

This clone was recorded only once. The chain couples TRBV15 to TRBJ2-7; 10 nucleotides align to TRBD2. Germline V gene lookup returns CDR1 LNHNV and CDR2 YYDKDF (reference sequence). The CDR3 extends over 19 amino acids. The V segment lost 0 bases and the J segment 0 bases; nucleotides outside the gene matches: 11. The CDR3 here is CATSRDGRLAGASSYEQYF. The CDR3 DNA is TGTGCCACCAGCAGAGATGGCCGACTAGCGGGCGCGAGCTCCTACGAGCAGTACTTC.

V is TRBV5-5 and J is TRBJ1-3; TRBD1 matches 7 bases. CDR1 and CDR2 (germline): SGHKS, YYEKEE (reference sequence). The CDR3 spans 16 residues. The junction had 10 bases not matched to a gene; V was cut back by 5 bases and J by 2 bases. The CDR3 is CASSITGTVTGNTIYF. Written as DNA, the CDR3 is TGTGCCAGCAGTATAACCGGGACAGTGACTGGAAACACCATATATTTT.

The chain recombines TRBV6-6 with TRBJ1-1, with 11 bases lining up with TRBD1. The CDR3 contains 15 residues. J gave up 13 bases and V 4 bases, and 14 bases lay outside the gene matches. Germline lookup yields CDR1 MNHNY and CDR2 SVGAGI (reference sequence). The CDR3 nucleotides are TGTGCCAGCAGTTCGAAAGGACAGGGGGCATCAAGAGGTTTCTTT. It is translated as CASSSKGQGASRGFF.

This chain uses TRBV7-3 with TRBJ1-4, with D possibly matching TRBD1 (6 bases). The V gene lost 3 bases and the J gene lost 4 bases, with 12 bases spanning the gap. Germline V gene sequence: CDR1 SGHTA, CDR2 FQGTGA. This CDR3 has 15 residues. The DNA of the CDR3 is TGTGCCAGCAGCTTTATTGAGGGGGTTAATGAAAAACTGTTTTTT. Its translation is CASSFIEGVNEKLFF. Combining the CDR3 with reference TRBV7-3 and TRBJ1-4 gives the whole variable domain GAGVSQTPSNKVTEKGKYVELRCDPISGHTALYWYRQSLGQGPEFLIYFQGTGAADDSGLPNDRFFAVRPEGSVSTLKIQRTERGDSAVYLCASSFIEGVNEKLFFGSGTQLSVL.

With regard to this clone: Different DNA sequences within this sample yield the same CDR3. The chain uses TRBV18 and TRBJ2-5; no firm D call. The CDR3 contains 13 residues. Germline V gene lookup returns CDR1 KGHSH and CDR2 LQKENI. V lost 1 base, J lost 3 bases, and 6 bases lay in between. The CDR3, as DNA: TGTGCCAGCTCACCACAAAGGAAAGAGACCCAGTACTTC. It codes for CASSPQRKETQYF.

The chain couples TRBV9 to TRBJ2-7, with 13 bases matching TRBD2. There are 15 residues in the CDR3. Germline V gene lookup returns CDR1 SGDLS and CDR2 YYNGEE. The V segment lost 0 bases and the J segment 6 bases; nucleotides outside the gene matches: 3. CDR3 DNA sequence: TGTGCCAGCAGCGTAGGGGGACTAGCGGGAATCGAGCAGTACTTC. Residues: CASSVGGLAGIEQYF.

The genes are TRBV7-2 and TRBJ2-5, with D perhaps TRBD2 (5 bases). V was clipped by 5 bases and J by 5 bases, with 12 bases between them. Germline assignment: CDR1 SGHTA and CDR2 FQGNSA. The CDR3 contains 13 residues. This CDR3 reads CASSPSGGETQYF. The CDR3 nucleotides read TGTGCCAGCAGCCCCTCGGGCGGGGAGACCCAGTACTTC.

The rearrangement links TRBV5-1 to TRBJ1-1; 7 bases match TRBD1. V was clipped by 4 bases and J by 6 bases; unmatched bases: 9. The CDR3 runs 14 residues. The germline V gene encodes CDR1 SGHRS and CDR2 YFSETQ. The CDR3 DNA sequence: TGCGCCAGCAGCCCCGGGGCAGGGGGGCCTGAAGCTTTCTTT. Translating gives CASSPGAGGPEAFF.

A word on this clone: Other DNA sequences of this sample code for an identical CDR3. V and J are TRBV29-1 and TRBJ2-5; TRBD2 is a possible D gene (5 bases). Trimming pared 4 bases from V and 5 bases from J, leaving 8 bases between. The germline CDR1 and CDR2 sequences are SQVTM and ANQGSEA. The CDR3 extends over 11 amino acids. CDR3 region: CSVASGETQYF. The DNA of the CDR3 is TGCAGCGTTGCCAGCGGTGAGACCCAGTACTTC.

V gene TRBV4-1 combines with J gene TRBJ2-5; TRBD1 matches 8 bases. CDR3 length equals 14 residues. The V gene end was trimmed by 5 bases and the J gene end by 5 bases; junction bases not matched to a gene: 7. Germline V gives CDR1 MGHRA, CDR2 YSYEKL. CDR3 bases: TGCGCCAGCAGCTTGGACAGGGTAGGCGAGACCCAGTACTTC. Its translation is CASSLDRVGETQYF.

The rearrangement links TRBV5-4 to TRBJ2-5; D not certain. Germline V gives CDR1 SGHNT, CDR2 YYREEE (reference sequence). The CDR3 runs to 13 residues. V lost 4 bases and J lost 4, with 11 bases in between. CDR3 protein: CASSPPVGETQYF. Written as DNA, the CDR3 is TGTGCCAGCAGCCCACCGGTAGGAGAGACCCAGTACTTC.

The chain is built from TRBV7-3 and TRBJ2-2, with 8 nucleotides matching TRBD1. Trimming cost V 1 base and J 3 bases; bases outside gene matches: 1. The CDR3 loop spans 15 amino acids. Germline assignment: CDR1 SGHTA and CDR2 FQGTGA. The CDR3 DNA sequence: TGTGCCAGCAGCTTAATGGGACAGGACACCGGGGAGCTGTTTTTT. Its protein is CASSLMGQDTGELFF.

Turning to this clone: Different DNA sequences within this sample yield the same CDR3. DNA for the CDR3: TGTGCCAGCTCACCCGGCTACCAAGAGACCCAGTACTTC. Protein sequence: CASSPGYQETQYF. The chain employs TRBV18 and TRBJ2-5, with unresolved D. V gave up 3 bases and J gave up 0 bases, with 5 bases separating them. Germline loops: CDR1 KGHSH, CDR2 LQKENI. CDR3 length: 13 amino acids.

Regarding this clone: Other DNA variants within this sample encode the same CDR3. J is TRBJ1-3 and V is TRBV7-2; D is ambiguous. Germline CDR1 and CDR2: SGHTA and FQGNSA. There are 15 residues in the CDR3. V shed 1 base and J shed 0 bases, with 7 bases lying between them. The CDR3 DNA reads as TGTGCCAGCAGCTTAGGCGGTGCCTCTGGAAACACCATATATTTT. As protein: CASSLGGASGNTIYF. The full variable domain, in which reference TRBV7-2 and TRBJ1-3 provide the parts outside the CDR3, is GAGVSQSPSNKVTEKGKDVELRCDPISGHTALYWYRQSLGQGLEFLIYFQGNSAPDKSGLPSDRFSAERTGGSVSTLTIQRTQQEDSAVYLCASSLGGASGNTIYFGEGSWLTVV.

This sequence joins TRBV7-8 and TRBJ2-7, with 11 bases lining up with TRBD1. V dropped 1 base and J dropped 5; count of bases not matched to a gene: 7. CDR1 is SGHVS and CDR2 is FQNEAQ in the germline V gene. This CDR3 has 16 amino acids. The DNA for the CDR3 is TGTGCCAGCAGCTTAGGGGTGTGGACAGGGGGCCACGAGCAGTACTTC. This gives the protein CASSLGVWTGGHEQYF.

This clone was counted only a few times. The CDR3 nucleotides are TGTGCCAGCAGCTTCCTAGGGGGACTAAACTACGAGCAGTACTTC. It specifies CASSFLGGLNYEQYF. V is TRBV7-9 and J is TRBJ2-7; possibly TRBD2 for D (7 bases). V gave up 3 bases and J gave up 3 bases, with 15 bases separating them. Germline V gene lookup returns CDR1 SEHNR and CDR2 FQNEAQ (reference sequence). This CDR3 contains 15 residues.

This clone occurred a few times. The rearrangement joins TRBV30 to TRBJ1-1; no reliable D call. The CDR3 has 12 residues. CDR1 is GTSNPN and CDR2 is SVGIG in the germline V gene (reference sequence). Trimming cost V 8 bases and J 8 bases, with 18 bases left between them. The DNA for the CDR3 is TGTGCCGTCGAAGGACGGTCGAAGGAAGCTTTCTTT. It yields the protein CAVEGRSKEAFF. The full variable domain, with the rest looked up from reference TRBV30 and TRBJ1-1, is SQTIHQWPATLVQPVGSPLSLECTVEGTSNPNLYWYRQAAGRGLQLLFYSVGIGQISSEVPQNLSASRPQDRQFILSSKKLLLSDSGFYLCAVEGRSKEAFFGQGTRLTVV.

The chain joins TRBV5-4 to TRBJ2-5; a weak D match, TRBD2 (6 bases). Looked up from germline, CDR1 is SGHNT and CDR2 is YYREEE (reference sequence). Trimming cost V 4 bases and J 5 bases, with 12 bases left between them. The CDR3 extends over 13 amino acids. Here the CDR3 reads CASSAETSETQYF. The CDR3 bases are TGTGCCAGCAGCGCAGAGACTAGTGAGACCCAGTACTTC.

V gene TRBV30 combines with J gene TRBJ1-1; no clear D. There are 13 residues in the CDR3. Germline V gene lookup returns CDR1 GTSNPN and CDR2 SVGIG (reference sequence). V lost 1 base to trimming and J lost 4 bases, with 10 bases between them. In DNA form, the CDR3 reads TGTGCCTGGAGTGCGTCCGGACGCACTGAAGCTTTCTTT. This gives the protein CAWSASGRTEAFF. The full variable domain, completed using reference TRBV30 and TRBJ1-1, is SQTIHQWPATLVQPVGSPLSLECTVEGTSNPNLYWYRQAAGRGLQLLFYSVGIGQISSEVPQNLSASRPQDRQFILSSKKLLLSDSGFYLCAWSASGRTEAFFGQGTRLTVV.

This clone was counted once. J is TRBJ1-1 and V is TRBV9; no definite D call. CDR3 size: 14 residues. V dropped 4 bases and J dropped 4 bases, with 14 bases sitting between them. Germline CDR1 is SGDLS and CDR2 is YYNGEE. The CDR3 is CASSLTQTSTEAFF. The DNA of the CDR3 is TGTGCCAGCAGCCTAACCCAGACGAGCACTGAAGCTTTCTTT. The full variable domain, with the rest looked up from reference TRBV9 and TRBJ1-1, is DSGVTQTPKHLITATGQRVTLRCSPRSGDLSVYWYQQSLDQGLQFLIQYYNGEERAKGNILERFSAQQFPDLHSELNLSSLELGDSALYFCASSLTQTSTEAFFGQGTRLTVV.

The chain is built from TRBV4-2 and TRBJ2-1; the D gene is possibly TRBD1 (6 bases). CDR1 is LGHNA and CDR2 is YNFKEQ in the germline V gene. V was trimmed by 4 bases and J by 1 base, leaving 14 bases between them. This CDR3 spans 16 amino acids. The CDR3 here is CASSPQDRKSYNEQFF. The CDR3 DNA sequence: TGTGCCAGCAGCCCCCAGGACAGAAAATCCTACAATGAGCAGTTCTTC.

The chain has TRBV4-1 and TRBJ2-3; no clear D. This CDR3 contains 16 residues. The germline V gene encodes CDR1 MGHRA and CDR2 YSYEKL. V was pared by 2 bases and J by 0 bases, with 12 bases between. The DNA of the CDR3 is TGCGCCAGCAGCCAAAGTCTCGGTAGCAGCACAGATACGCAGTATTTT. As protein: CASSQSLGSSTDTQYF.

About this clone: In the same sample, other DNA sequences code for this CDR3. This chain joins TRBV11-2 and TRBJ2-1; D is perhaps TRBD2 (5 bases). With 1 base removed from V and 10 bases from J, the gap between germline ends came to 5 bases. The CDR3 loop spans 11 amino acids. Per germline, CDR1 SGHAT and CDR2 FQNNGV. In nucleotides, the CDR3 is TGTGCCAGCAGCTTAGGAGGGGAGCAGTTCTTC. This sequence encodes CASSLGGEQFF.

The chain recombines TRBV7-2 with TRBJ2-1, with 8 nucleotides matching TRBD2. Germline V gene lookup returns CDR1 SGHTA and CDR2 FQGNSA. The CDR3 runs to 16 residues. V trimming: 2 bases; J trimming: 6 bases; junction bases outside the gene matches: 9. The CDR3 region is CASSLSGSGPRNEQFF. CDR3 bases: TGTGCCAGCAGCTTAAGCGGGAGTGGACCGCGCAATGAGCAGTTCTTC.